The subject of this entry is one TCR beta chain. What it binds is unknown. The data originate from a study of cytomegalovirus exposure and HLA in healthy donors. Study-wide results and limits: Earlier findings revealed that most TCR beta V segments proved productive either about 87% or about 30% of the time.

CDR3 size: 13 residues. V was shortened by 1 base and J by 8 bases, with 12 bases between the two germline ends. Germline V lookup: CDR1 GTSNPN, CDR2 SVGIG (reference sequence). The PCR had 60 Vbeta and 13 Jbeta primers. Data came from immunoSEQ multiplex PCR; TCRdb stores just in-frame clones and leaves some out. The table has some 200,000 clones, about an eighth seen once; the top ten hold approximately 8.4%. The sample was PBMCs. The J gene is TRBJ1-5, the V gene TRBV30, with D unresolved. The sequence was obtained from a man in his fifties or sixties in good health and CMV-seropositive. The CDR3 loop reads CAWSAQAVEPQHF. CDR3 nucleotide sequence: TGTGCCTGGAGTGCCCAGGCCGTCGAGCCCCAGCATTTT.